One and the same sample provided the 8 T cell receptor beta chains below, sequenced in a study of cytomegalovirus exposure and HLA in healthy donors. This PCR relied on a set of 60 Vbeta primers and 13 Jbeta primers. Here immunoSEQ multiplex PCR was the method, and the copy in TCRdb shows in-frame clones only, minus some. This table holds 130,000 or so clones, approximately 80% found once. The sequencing sample was made of PBMCs. These receptors all come from a young woman in good health and CMV-seronegative.

CDR3 sequence: CASSFGRTGWTNEKLFF. The DNA for the CDR3 is TGTGCCAGCAGCTTTGGACGCACAGGTTGGACTAATGAAAAACTGTTTTTT. V usage is TRBV5-6 and J usage is TRBJ1-4, with D possibly TRBD1 on 5 matching bases. Germline CDR1 is SGHDT and CDR2 is YYEEEE. The CDR3 loop spans 17 amino acids. V was shortened by 2 bases and J by 2 bases, with 16 bases between the two germline ends.

This chain connects TRBV19 to TRBJ1-4, with a tentative D call TRBD1 (5 bases). Trimming removed 10 bases at V and 8 bases at J, with 17 bases between. The V gene's germline CDR1 is LNHDA and CDR2 SQIVND (reference sequence). The CDR3 is made up of 13 amino acids. CDR3 nucleotide sequence: TGTGCCACTTCCCCTCGCGGGGGGGAAAAACTGTTTTTT. Translated: CATSPRGGEKLFF.

The chain joins TRBV6-5 to TRBJ2-7; tentative D call: TRBD2 (6 bases). This CDR3 is built from 16 residues. V dropped 0 bases and J dropped 3 bases, with 15 bases sitting between them. CDR1 is MNHEY and CDR2 is SVGAGI in the germline V gene. For the CDR3, the DNA is TGTGCCAGCAGTTACTCGATCGGGGGATATTACTACGAGCAGTACTTC. Translating gives CASSYSIGGYYYEQYF.

The chain uses TRBV10-2 and TRBJ2-1; possible D gene TRBD2, 6 bases. CDR3 size: 15 residues. The V end lost 0 bases, the J end lost 6 bases, and 12 bases lay between the germline ends. In germline, CDR1 is WSHSY, CDR2 SAAADI. The CDR3 reads CASSESISGGNEQFF. The CDR3, as DNA: TGCGCCAGCAGTGAGTCGATCTCCGGGGGCAATGAGCAGTTCTTC.

This chain links TRBV7-6 with TRBJ1-1; D remains unclear. V was trimmed by 4 bases and J by 3 bases, leaving 9 bases between them. The CDR3 is 13 residues long. Germline V lookup: CDR1 SGHVS, CDR2 FNYEAQ. The CDR3 sequence is CASSSLEHTEAFF. The CDR3 coding sequence is TGTGCCAGCAGCTCTCTTGAGCACACTGAAGCTTTCTTT. Variable domain in full (rest from reference TRBV7-6 and TRBJ1-1): GAGVSQSPRYKVTKRGQDVALRCDPISGHVSLYWYRQALGQGPEFLTYFNYEAQQDKSGLPNDRFSAERPEGSISTLTIQRTEQRDSAMYRCASSSLEHTEAFFGQGTRLTVV.

This clone is a singleton in its sample. The chain recombines TRBV18 with TRBJ2-7; no reliable D call. Trimming took 3 bases from V and 3 from J, leaving 15 bases between them. The CDR3 totals 15 residues. Germline loops: CDR1 KGHSH, CDR2 LQKENI. Here the CDR3 reads CASSPPGVPLYEQYF. The CDR3 nucleotides are TGTGCCAGCTCACCTCCGGGTGTCCCACTCTACGAGCAGTACTTC. The full variable domain, in which reference TRBV18 and TRBJ2-7 provide the parts outside the CDR3, is NAGVMQNPRHLVRRRGQEARLRCSPMKGHSHVYWYRQLPEEGLKFMVYLQKENIIDESGMPKERFSAEFPKEGPSILRIQQVVRGDSAAYFCASSPPGVPLYEQYFGPGTRLTVT.

V is TRBV5-6 and J is TRBJ2-2; 10 bases map to TRBD2. The CDR3 totals 15 residues. CDR1 is SGHDT and CDR2 is YYEEEE in the germline V gene. After removal of 2 bases from V and 5 bases from J, the junction contained 3 bases not matched to a gene. CDR3 protein: CASSFSGGITGELFF. CDR3 bases: TGTGCCAGCAGCTTTAGCGGGGGGATTACCGGGGAGCTGTTTTTT.

This sequence joins TRBV5-8 and TRBJ2-5, with TRBD1 as a possible D gene (6 bases). The V gene lost 4 bases and the J gene lost 4 bases, with 11 bases spanning the gap. The CDR3 spans 13 residues. The germline V gene has CDR1 SGHTS and CDR2 YDEGEE. The CDR3, as DNA: TGTGCCAGCAGCCCCCAGGGGTCAGAGACCCAGTACTTC. Protein product: CASSPQGSETQYF. Drawing the rest from reference TRBV5-8 and TRBJ2-5, the complete variable domain is EAGVTQSPTHLIKTRGQQATLRCSPISGHTSVYWYQQALGLGLQFLLWYDEGEERNRGNFPPRFSGRQFPNYSSELNVNALELEDSALYLCASSPQGSETQYFGPGTRLLVL.